This T cell receptor beta chain was observed in a study of spatial heterogeneity in lung cancer. Across the whole study: Detected beta-chain sequences consistently exceeded alpha-chain sequences. Raw sequencing reads included, on average, more than 9.5 appearances of each unique TCR and UMI combination.

Stated time point: sample taken at primary tumor resection. The authors sequenced whole RNA from tumor, nontumor lung or frozen PBMC without sorting. Samples were obtained from about 75 donors, all untreated early-stage non-small cell lung cancer patients. Trimming shortened V by 6 bases and J by 4 bases, and 18 bases separated the two germline ends. The CDR3 spans 14 residues. The germline V gene encodes CDR1 DFQATT and CDR2 SNEGSKA (reference sequence). Unique molecular identifiers tagged every individual TCR cDNA molecule. Each CDR3 protein is one row after TCRdb ran MiXCR on the 5' RACE reads. The data show 28,000 or so distinct CDR3 sequences, around 8.4% seen once.

The origin of this receptor is a female donor with early-stage non-small cell lung cancer. The rearrangement uses TRBV20-1 and TRBJ1-1; D might be TRBD1 (6 bases). The sequenced sample was PBMCs, obtained at surgery. CDR3 in DNA: TGCAGTGCATCACCGGACAGCCGAATCACTGAAGCTTTCTTT. Protein product: CSASPDSRITEAFF.